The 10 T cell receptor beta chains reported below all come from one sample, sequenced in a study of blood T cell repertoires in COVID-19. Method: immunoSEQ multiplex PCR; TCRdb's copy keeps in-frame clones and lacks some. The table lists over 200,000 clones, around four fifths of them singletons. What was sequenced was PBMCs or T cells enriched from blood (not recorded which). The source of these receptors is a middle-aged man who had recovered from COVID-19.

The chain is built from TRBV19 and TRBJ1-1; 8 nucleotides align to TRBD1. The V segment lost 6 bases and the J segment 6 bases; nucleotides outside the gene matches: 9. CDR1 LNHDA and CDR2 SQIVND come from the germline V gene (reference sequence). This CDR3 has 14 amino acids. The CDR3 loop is CASRLTGAQSEAFF. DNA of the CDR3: TGTGCCAGTAGGTTGACAGGGGCGCAGTCTGAAGCTTTCTTT. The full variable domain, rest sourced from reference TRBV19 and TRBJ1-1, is DGGITQSPKYLFRKEGQNVTLSCEQNLNHDAMYWYRQDPGQGLRLIYYSQIVNDFQKGDIAEGYSVSREKKESFPLTVTSAQKNPTAFYLCASRLTGAQSEAFFGQGTRLTVV.

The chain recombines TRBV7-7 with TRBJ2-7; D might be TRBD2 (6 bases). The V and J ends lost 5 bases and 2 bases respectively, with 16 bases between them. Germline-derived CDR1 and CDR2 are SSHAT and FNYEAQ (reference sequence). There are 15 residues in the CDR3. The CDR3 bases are TGTGCCAGCAGCGCCACCGGGACTGGGACCTACGAGCAGTACTTC. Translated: CASSATGTGTYEQYF.

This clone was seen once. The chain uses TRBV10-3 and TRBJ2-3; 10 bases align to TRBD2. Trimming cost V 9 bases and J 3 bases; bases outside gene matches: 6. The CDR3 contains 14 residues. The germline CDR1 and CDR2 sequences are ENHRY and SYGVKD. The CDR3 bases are TGTGCCATTGATAGCGGGGGGCAAACAGATACGCAGTATTTT. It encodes CAIDSGGQTDTQYF.

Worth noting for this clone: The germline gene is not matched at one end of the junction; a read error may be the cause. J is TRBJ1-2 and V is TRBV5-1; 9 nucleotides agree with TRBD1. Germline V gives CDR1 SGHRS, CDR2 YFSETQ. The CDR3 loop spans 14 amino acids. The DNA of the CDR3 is TGCGCCAGCAGCCCTAGGGGACAGGGATCGCCGTGGCCCTTC. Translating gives CASSPRGQGSPWPF.

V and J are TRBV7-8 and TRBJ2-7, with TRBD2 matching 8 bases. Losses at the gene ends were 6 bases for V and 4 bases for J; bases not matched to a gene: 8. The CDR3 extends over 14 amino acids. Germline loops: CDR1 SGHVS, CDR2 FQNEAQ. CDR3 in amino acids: CASRDIAGTYEQYF. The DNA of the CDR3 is TGTGCCAGCAGGGACATAGCGGGGACTTACGAGCAGTACTTC.

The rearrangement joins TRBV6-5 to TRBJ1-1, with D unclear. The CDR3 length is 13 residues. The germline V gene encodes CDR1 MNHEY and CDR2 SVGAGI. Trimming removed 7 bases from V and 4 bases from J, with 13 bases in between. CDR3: CASNSAGVTEAFF. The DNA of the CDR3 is TGTGCCAGCAACTCGGCCGGGGTCACTGAAGCTTTCTTT.

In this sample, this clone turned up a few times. CDR3 loop: CASRGGSQPQHF. The CDR3 nucleotides are TGTGCCAGCCGGGGGGGAAGTCAGCCCCAGCATTTT. The rearrangement links TRBV6-5 to TRBJ1-5, with TRBD1 as a possible D gene (5 bases). CDR3 length equals 12 residues. The V end lost 8 bases, the J end lost 6 bases, and 11 bases lay between the germline ends. Germline-derived CDR1 and CDR2 are MNHEY and SVGAGI.

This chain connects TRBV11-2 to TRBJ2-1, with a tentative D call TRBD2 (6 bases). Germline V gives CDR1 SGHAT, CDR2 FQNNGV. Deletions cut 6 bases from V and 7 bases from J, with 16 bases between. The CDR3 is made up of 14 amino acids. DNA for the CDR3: TGTGCCAGCAGACTTCCTAGCGATTGGAATGAGCAGTTCTTC. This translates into CASRLPSDWNEQFF.

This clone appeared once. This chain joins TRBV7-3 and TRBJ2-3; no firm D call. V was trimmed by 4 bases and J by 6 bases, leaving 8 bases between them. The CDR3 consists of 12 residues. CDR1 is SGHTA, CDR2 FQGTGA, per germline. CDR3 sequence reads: CASSSQVDTQYF. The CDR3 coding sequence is TGTGCCAGCAGCTCCCAGGTGGATACGCAGTATTTT.

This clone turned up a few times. The chain's CDR3 is CASSRAYGGVGYTF. As DNA, the CDR3 is TGTGCCAGCAGCCGAGCTTATGGAGGGGTTGGCTACACCTTC. J is TRBJ1-2 and V is TRBV11-2; perhaps TRBD1 as D (5 bases). The CDR3 covers 14 residues. V shed 5 bases and J shed 7 bases, with 17 bases lying between them. Germline V gene lookup returns CDR1 SGHAT and CDR2 FQNNGV.